These 7 T cell receptor beta chains came from one sample sequenced in a study of T-cell memory formation after mild COVID-19. TCRdb re-derived calls from the 5' RACE reads in MiXCR, one entry per CDR3 protein. The sample lists about 500,000 distinct CDR3 sequences, roughly 22% seen once, with roughly an eighth in the top ten. Sample: PBMCs or a T cell subset sorted from them (not recorded which). The receptors originated from an adult woman who had mild COVID-19 (a few samples of this study predate the infection). Cell type and time point are not known.

The chain recombines TRBV2 with TRBJ2-1; 11 bases agree with TRBD2. The V gene end was trimmed by 1 base and the J gene end by 9 bases; junction bases not matched to a gene: 8. This CDR3 comprises 16 residues. Germline V gene data show CDR1 as SNHLY and CDR2 as FYNNEI. The CDR3 reads CASSEGKLAGVGEQFF. CDR3 sequence (DNA): TGTGCCAGCAGTGAAGGAAAACTAGCGGGAGTGGGTGAGCAGTTCTTC.

The sample holds a few counts of this clonotype. This chain connects TRBV20-1 to TRBJ2-3; D is unclear. This CDR3 is 11 amino acids long. V was shortened by 5 bases and J by 5 bases, with 8 bases between the two germline ends. Germline CDR1 reads DFQATT; CDR2 reads SNEGSKA (reference sequence). CDR3 region: CSAVYGDTQYF. For the CDR3, the DNA is TGCAGTGCTGTCTATGGAGATACGCAGTATTTT.

The chain links TRBV7-3 to TRBJ1-1; D may be TRBD1 (6 bases). From germline, CDR1 is SGHTA and CDR2 FQGTGA. Deletions cut 6 bases from V and 6 bases from J, with 14 bases between. CDR3 size: 13 residues. CDR3 coding DNA: TGTGCCAGCAGTTTACAGGGTAACGCTGAAGCTTTCTTT. It yields the protein CASSLQGNAEAFF.

This clonotype has only a few counts. The gene calls are TRBV15 and TRBJ2-5, with 11 bases aligning to TRBD2. Germline V CDR1 and CDR2: LNHNV, YYDKDF (reference sequence). Trimming removed 0 bases from V and 3 bases from J; junction bases left unmatched: 6. The CDR3 extends over 17 amino acids. The CDR3 sequence is CATSRDVLAGAEETQYF. DNA for the CDR3: TGTGCCACCAGCAGAGATGTACTAGCGGGGGCTGAAGAGACCCAGTACTTC.

The rearrangement links TRBV12-3 or TRBV12-4 to TRBJ2-1, with TRBD2 matching 11 bases. The CDR3 is 16 residues long. Losses at the gene ends were 6 bases for V and 4 bases for J; bases not matched to a gene: 8. As DNA, the CDR3 is TGTGCCAGCAGCCGGAGGACTAGCGGGTCATACAATGAGCAGTTCTTC. Translated: CASSRRTSGSYNEQFF.

The V and J genes are TRBV19 and TRBJ2-2; 8 nucleotides agree with TRBD2. Germline V lookup: CDR1 LNHDA, CDR2 SQIVND (reference sequence). The V and J ends lost 10 bases and 2 bases, in that order; junction bases with no gene match: 9. The CDR3 totals 15 residues. DNA of the CDR3: TGTGCCACTACAGGGCGGGGGGCTAACACCGGGGAGCTGTTTTTT. It specifies CATTGRGANTGELFF.

This clonotype was counted only a few times. The V and J genes are TRBV7-2 and TRBJ1-1; no clear D. CDR3 length: 13 residues. V lost 5 bases, J lost 7 bases, and 14 bases lay in between. Germline CDR1 SGHTA, CDR2 FQGNSA. Here the CDR3 reads CASSPLRSGEAFF. The CDR3, as DNA: TGTGCCAGCAGCCCCCTTAGGTCGGGTGAAGCTTTCTTT.